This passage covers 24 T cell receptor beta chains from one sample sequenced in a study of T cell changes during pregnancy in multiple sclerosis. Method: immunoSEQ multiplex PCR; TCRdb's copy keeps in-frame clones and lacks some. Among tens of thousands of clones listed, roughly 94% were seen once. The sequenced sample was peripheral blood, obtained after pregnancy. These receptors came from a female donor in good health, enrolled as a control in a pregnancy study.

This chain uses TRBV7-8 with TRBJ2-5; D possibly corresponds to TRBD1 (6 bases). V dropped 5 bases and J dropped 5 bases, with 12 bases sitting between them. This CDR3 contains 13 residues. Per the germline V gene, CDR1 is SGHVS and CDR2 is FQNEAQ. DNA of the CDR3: TGTGCCAGCAGCCTCGGGACACCCGAGACCCAGTACTTC. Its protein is CASSLGTPETQYF.

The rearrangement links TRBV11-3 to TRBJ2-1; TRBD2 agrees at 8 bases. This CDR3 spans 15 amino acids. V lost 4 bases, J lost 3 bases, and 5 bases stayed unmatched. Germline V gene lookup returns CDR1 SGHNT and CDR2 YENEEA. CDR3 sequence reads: CASSSRTSYYNEQFF. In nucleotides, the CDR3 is TGTGCCAGCAGCTCAAGGACTAGCTACTACAATGAGCAGTTCTTC.

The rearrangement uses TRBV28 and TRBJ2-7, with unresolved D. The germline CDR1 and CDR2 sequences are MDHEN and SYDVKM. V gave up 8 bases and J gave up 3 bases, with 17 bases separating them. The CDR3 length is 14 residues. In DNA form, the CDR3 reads TGTGCCAGCCTCTCTGTCCGCTACTACTACGAGCAGTACTTC. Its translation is CASLSVRYYYEQYF.

This chain's CDR3 is CASRSGTGYNEKLFF. CDR3 nucleotide sequence: TGTGCCAGCAGGTCCGGGACAGGGTATAATGAAAAACTGTTTTTT. The chain carries TRBV6-1 and TRBJ1-4, with 9 bases matching TRBD1. With 6 bases clipped from V and 4 bases from J, the junction kept 6 bases outside the gene matches. The germline V gene encodes CDR1 MNHNS and CDR2 SASEGT. The CDR3 sequence is 15 residues long.

CDR3 bases: TGTGCCAGCAGTGAGGTAGGCGGGGTCAGTCCCTACGAGCAGTACTTC. It codes for CASSEVGGVSPYEQYF. V and J are TRBV6-1 and TRBJ2-7, with D tentatively TRBD2 (6 bases). In germline, CDR1 is MNHNS, CDR2 SASEGT. V gave up 3 bases and J gave up 2 bases, with 17 bases separating them. CDR3 length equals 16 residues.

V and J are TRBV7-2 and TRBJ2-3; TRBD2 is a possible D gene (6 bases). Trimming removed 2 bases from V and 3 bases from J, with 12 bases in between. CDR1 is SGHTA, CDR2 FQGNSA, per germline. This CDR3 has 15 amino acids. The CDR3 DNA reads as TGTGCCAGCAGCTTAAGGTCCCGGGGGACAGATACGCAGTATTTT. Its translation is CASSLRSRGTDTQYF.

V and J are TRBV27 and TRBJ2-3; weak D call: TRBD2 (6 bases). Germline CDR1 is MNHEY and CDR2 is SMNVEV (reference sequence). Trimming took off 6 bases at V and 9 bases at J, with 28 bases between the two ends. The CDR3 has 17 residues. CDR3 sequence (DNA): TGTGCCAGCAGCCTCACGGGGGTTAGCGGTCGCCGGCGGACGCAGTATTTT. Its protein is CASSLTGVSGRRRTQYF.

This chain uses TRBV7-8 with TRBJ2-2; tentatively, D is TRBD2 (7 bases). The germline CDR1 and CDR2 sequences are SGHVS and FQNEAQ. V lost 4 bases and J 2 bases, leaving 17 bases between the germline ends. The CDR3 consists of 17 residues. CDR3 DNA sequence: TGTGCCAGCAGCTATCGAGGGGGGGACTCAAACACCGGGGAGCTGTTTTTT. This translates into CASSYRGGDSNTGELFF. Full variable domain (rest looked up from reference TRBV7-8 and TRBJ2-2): GAGVSQSPRYKVAKRGQDVALRCDPISGHVSLFWYQQALGQGPEFLTYFQNEAQLDKSGLPSDRFFAERPEGSVSTLKIQRTQQEDSAVYLCASSYRGGDSNTGELFFGEGSRLTVL.

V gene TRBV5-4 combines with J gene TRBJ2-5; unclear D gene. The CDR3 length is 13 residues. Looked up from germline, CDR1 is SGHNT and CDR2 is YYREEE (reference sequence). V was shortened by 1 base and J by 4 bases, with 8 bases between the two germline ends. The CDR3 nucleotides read TGTGCCAGCAGCTTGACTCCCGTAGAGACCCAGTACTTC. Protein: CASSLTPVETQYF. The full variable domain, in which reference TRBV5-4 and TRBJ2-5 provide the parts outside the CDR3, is ETGVTQSPTHLIKTRGQQVTLRCSSQSGHNTVSWYQQALGQGPQFIFQYYREEENGRGNFPPRFSGLQFPNYSSELNVNALELDDSALYLCASSLTPVETQYFGPGTRLLVL.

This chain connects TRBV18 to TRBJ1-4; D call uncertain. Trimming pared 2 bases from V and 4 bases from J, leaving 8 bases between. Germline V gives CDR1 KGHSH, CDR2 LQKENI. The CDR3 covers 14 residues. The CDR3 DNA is TGTGCCAGCTCACCAACGCAGATTAATGAAAAACTGTTTTTT. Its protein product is CASSPTQINEKLFF.

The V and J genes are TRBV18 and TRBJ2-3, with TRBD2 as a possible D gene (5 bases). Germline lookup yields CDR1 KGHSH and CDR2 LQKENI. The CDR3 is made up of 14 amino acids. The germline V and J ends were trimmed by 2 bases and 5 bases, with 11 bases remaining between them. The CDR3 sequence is CASSPEPRGDTQYF. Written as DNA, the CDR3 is TGTGCCAGCTCACCAGAACCTCGGGGAGATACGCAGTATTTT.

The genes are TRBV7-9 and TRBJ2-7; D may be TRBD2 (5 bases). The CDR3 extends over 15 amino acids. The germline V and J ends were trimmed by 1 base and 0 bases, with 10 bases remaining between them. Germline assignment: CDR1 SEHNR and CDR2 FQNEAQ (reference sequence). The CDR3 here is CASSLGLSSSYEQYF. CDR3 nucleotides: TGTGCCAGCAGCTTAGGACTATCTAGCTCCTACGAGCAGTACTTC.

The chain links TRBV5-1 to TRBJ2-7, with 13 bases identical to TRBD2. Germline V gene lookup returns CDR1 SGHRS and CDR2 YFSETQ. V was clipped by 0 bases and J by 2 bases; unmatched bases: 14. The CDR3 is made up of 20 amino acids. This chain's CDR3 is CASSLVSTSGRASRTYEQYF. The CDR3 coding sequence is TGCGCCAGCAGCTTGGTCTCTACTAGCGGGAGGGCCTCAAGGACCTACGAGCAGTACTTC.

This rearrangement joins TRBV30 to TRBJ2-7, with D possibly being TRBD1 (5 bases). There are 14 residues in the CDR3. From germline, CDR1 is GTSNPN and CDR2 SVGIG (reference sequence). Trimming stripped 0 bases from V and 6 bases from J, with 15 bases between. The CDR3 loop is CAWSVLQGAGEQYF. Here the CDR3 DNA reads TGTGCCTGGAGTGTACTCCAAGGGGCTGGCGAGCAGTACTTC.

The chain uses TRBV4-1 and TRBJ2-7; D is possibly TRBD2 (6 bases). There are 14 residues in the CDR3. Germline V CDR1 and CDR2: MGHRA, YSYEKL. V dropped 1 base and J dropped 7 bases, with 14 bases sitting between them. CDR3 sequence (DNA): TGCGCCAGCAGCCAAGTCGGGGGTACCGGGGAGCAGTACTTC. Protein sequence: CASSQVGGTGEQYF.

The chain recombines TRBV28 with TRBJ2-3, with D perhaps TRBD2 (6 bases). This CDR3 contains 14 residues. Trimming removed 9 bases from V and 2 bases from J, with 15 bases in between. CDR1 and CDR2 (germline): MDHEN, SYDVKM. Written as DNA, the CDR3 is TGTGCCAGTCGCGGGGTTTTCAACACAGATACGCAGTATTTT. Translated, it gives CASRGVFNTDTQYF.

CDR3 protein: CASSLMQLNYGYTF. CDR3 bases: TGTGCCAGCAGCTTAATGCAACTGAACTATGGCTACACCTTC. The chain joins TRBV7-9 to TRBJ1-2; no clear D. This CDR3 is 14 amino acids long. Germline V CDR1 and CDR2: SEHNR, FQNEAQ (reference sequence). The V end was cut by 2 bases, the J end by 2 bases, with 9 bases between.

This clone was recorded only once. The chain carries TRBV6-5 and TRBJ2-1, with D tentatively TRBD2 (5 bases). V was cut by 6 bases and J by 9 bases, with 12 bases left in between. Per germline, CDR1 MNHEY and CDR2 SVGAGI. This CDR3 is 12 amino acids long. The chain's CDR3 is CASSSPGSEQFF. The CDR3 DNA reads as TGTGCCAGCAGCTCCCCGGGGAGTGAGCAGTTCTTC.

The CDR3 loop is CASSWGTSGTNEQFF. The CDR3 DNA follows: TGTGCCAGCAGCTGGGGGACTAGCGGGACGAATGAGCAGTTCTTC. This sequence joins TRBV7-9 and TRBJ2-1, with TRBD2 matching over 13 bases. The J segment lost 7 bases and the V segment lost 4 bases, leaving 4 bases of the junction unmatched. The CDR3 sequence is 15 residues long. Germline CDR1 SEHNR, CDR2 FQNEAQ (reference sequence).

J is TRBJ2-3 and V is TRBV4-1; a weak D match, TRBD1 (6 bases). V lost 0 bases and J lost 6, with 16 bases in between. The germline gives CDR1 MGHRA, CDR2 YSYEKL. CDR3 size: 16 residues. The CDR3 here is CASSQDLGALSDTQYF. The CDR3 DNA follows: TGCGCCAGCAGCCAAGATTTGGGGGCCCTATCGGATACGCAGTATTTT.

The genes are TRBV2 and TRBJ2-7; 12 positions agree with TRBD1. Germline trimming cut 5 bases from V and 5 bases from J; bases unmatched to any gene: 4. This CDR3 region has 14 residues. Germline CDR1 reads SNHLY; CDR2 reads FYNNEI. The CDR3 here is CASSPGQGANEQYF. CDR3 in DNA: TGTGCCAGCAGTCCGGGACAGGGGGCCAACGAGCAGTACTTC. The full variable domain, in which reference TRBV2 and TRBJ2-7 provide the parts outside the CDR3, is EPEVTQTPSHQVTQMGQEVILRCVPISNHLYFYWYRQILGQKVEFLVSFYNNEISEKSEIFDDQFSVERPDGSNFTLKIRSTKLEDSAMYFCASSPGQGANEQYFGPGTRLTVT.

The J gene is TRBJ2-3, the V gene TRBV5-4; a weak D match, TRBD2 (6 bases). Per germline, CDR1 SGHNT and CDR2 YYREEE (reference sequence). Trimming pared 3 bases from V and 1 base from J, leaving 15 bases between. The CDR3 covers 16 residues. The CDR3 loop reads CASSSLGLAGTDTQYF. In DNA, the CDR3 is TGTGCCAGCAGCTCGCTGGGGTTAGCGGGCACAGATACGCAGTATTTT.

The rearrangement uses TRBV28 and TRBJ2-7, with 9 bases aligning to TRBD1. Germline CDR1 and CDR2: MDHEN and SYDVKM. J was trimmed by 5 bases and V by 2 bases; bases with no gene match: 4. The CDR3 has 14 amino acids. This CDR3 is CASSLGTGLDEQYF. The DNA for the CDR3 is TGTGCCAGCAGTTTAGGGACAGGGCTCGACGAGCAGTACTTC. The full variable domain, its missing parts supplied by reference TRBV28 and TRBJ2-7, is DVKVTQSSRYLVKRTGEKVFLECVQDMDHENMFWYRQDPGLGLRLIYFSYDVKMKEKGDIPEGYSVSREKKERFSLILESASTNQTSMYLCASSLGTGLDEQYFGPGTRLTVT.

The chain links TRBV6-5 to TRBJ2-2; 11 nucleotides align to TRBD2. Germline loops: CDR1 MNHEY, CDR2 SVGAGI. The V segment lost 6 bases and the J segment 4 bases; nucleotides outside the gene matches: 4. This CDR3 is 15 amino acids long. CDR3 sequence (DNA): TGTGCCAGCAGCTCCGGGACTAGCGGCACCGGGGAGCTGTTTTTT. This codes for CASSSGTSGTGELFF.